This is a list of T cell receptor beta chains from one sample in a study of cytomegalovirus exposure and HLA in healthy donors. TCRdb keeps only in-frame clones here, not all; method: immunoSEQ multiplex PCR. The sample yields 70,000 to 85,000 clones, 62% seen once. Specimen: PBMCs. These receptors originate from a male donor in good health and CMV-seropositive. CDR3s include the opening cysteine and the closing phenylalanine or tryptophan. The order of the fields is V gene, J gene, clone size, D gene, CDR3 DNA, CDR3 protein. A D gene is named only where the DNA matches it firmly. Expanded clones are given a class, and other clones once, few, many or no size at all.

v_call: TRBV30; j_call: TRBJ2-7; clone_size: few; d_call: TRBD2; cdr3_nt: TGTGCCTGGAGTGAGCAGTTTGGGGGGGCCTACGAGCAGTACTTC; cdr3_aa: CAWSEQFGGAYEQYF
v_call: TRBV7-9; j_call: TRBJ2-5; clone_size: -; d_call: -; cdr3_nt: TGTGCCAGCAGCTTCACGCAGGTTTTGGGAGAGACCCAGTACTTC; cdr3_aa: CASSFTQVLGETQYF
v_call: TRBV7-9; j_call: TRBJ1-1; clone_size: -; d_call: -; cdr3_nt: TGTGCCAGCAGCTTGGAGGAGAACACTGAAGCTTTCTTT; cdr3_aa: CASSLEENTEAFF
v_call: TRBV4-3; j_call: TRBJ2-1; clone_size: -; d_call: -; cdr3_nt: TGCGCCAGCAGCCAGGACGGACTATCAGGAACTGAGCAGTTCTTC; cdr3_aa: CASSQDGLSGTEQFF
v_call: TRBV6-1; j_call: TRBJ2-5; clone_size: -; d_call: -; cdr3_nt: TGTGCCAGCAGTGAAGCAGGACACTACCAAGAGACCCAGTACTTC; cdr3_aa: CASSEAGHYQETQYF
v_call: TRBV5-4; j_call: TRBJ2-1; clone_size: -; d_call: -; cdr3_nt: TGTGCCAGCAGCTTGGAAGCCGCGGGGGCATCCTACAATGAGCAGTTCTTC; cdr3_aa: CASSLEAAGASYNEQFF
v_call: TRBV9; j_call: TRBJ1-5; clone_size: -; d_call: -; cdr3_nt: TGTGCCAGCAGCGTAGGAGGCGGTCAGCCCCAGCATTTT; cdr3_aa: CASSVGGGQPQHF
v_call: TRBV11-2; j_call: TRBJ1-3; clone_size: -; d_call: -; cdr3_nt: TGTGCCAGCAGCAGAAATACAGGGAACTCTGGAAACACCATATATTTT; cdr3_aa: CASSRNTGNSGNTIYF
v_call: TRBV18; j_call: TRBJ1-2; clone_size: -; d_call: TRBD1; cdr3_nt: TGTGCCAGCTCACCAGGAGGACAGGGGGCAGGGGGCTACACCTTC; cdr3_aa: CASSPGGQGAGGYTF
v_call: TRBV6-1; j_call: TRBJ1-5; clone_size: -; d_call: -; cdr3_nt: TGTGCCAGCAGTGAAGGGGGGCGAGGTCAGCCCCAGCATTTT; cdr3_aa: CASSEGGRGQPQHF
v_call: TRBV29-1; j_call: TRBJ2-5; clone_size: -; d_call: TRBD1; cdr3_nt: TGCAGCGTACCGGGACAGGGGTCACTAGAGACCCAGTACTTC; cdr3_aa: CSVPGQGSLETQYF
v_call: TRBV13; j_call: TRBJ2-3; clone_size: few; d_call: -; cdr3_nt: TGTGCCAGTTTTAGGGGGGGGCAAGACACAGATACGCAGTATTTT; cdr3_aa: CASFRGGQDTDTQYF
v_call: TRBV5-1; j_call: TRBJ2-3; clone_size: few; d_call: TRBD1; cdr3_nt: TGCGCCAGCAGCTTGGATTTAAGGACAGGGAAGACTTCTACAGATACGCAGTATTTT; cdr3_aa: CASSLDLRTGKTSTDTQYF
v_call: TRBV5-6; j_call: TRBJ1-5; clone_size: -; d_call: TRBD1; cdr3_nt: TGTGCCAGCAGCTTAGCCCCGGACAGGGTAGGCAATCAGCCCCAGCATTTT; cdr3_aa: CASSLAPDRVGNQPQHF
v_call: TRBV5-4; j_call: TRBJ2-5; clone_size: once; d_call: TRBD2; cdr3_nt: TGTGCCAGCAGCGGAATAACGGGGGGAGGGGAGACCCAGTACTTC; cdr3_aa: CASSGITGGGETQYF
v_call: TRBV5-5; j_call: TRBJ2-2; clone_size: -; d_call: TRBD1; cdr3_nt: TGTGCCAGCAGCTCGGGACAGTCAGCTGGGATGGGGGAGCTGTTTTTT; cdr3_aa: CASSSGQSAGMGELFF
v_call: TRBV19; j_call: TRBJ2-1; clone_size: -; d_call: TRBD1; cdr3_nt: TGTGCCAGTAGTATCCCCAGGGGGCAGGTGGCGTACAATGAGCAGTTCTTC; cdr3_aa: CASSIPRGQVAYNEQFF
v_call: TRBV5-1; j_call: TRBJ2-5; clone_size: few; d_call: -; cdr3_nt: TGCGCCAGCAGCTTGGAGGGGAACCGAGAGACCCAGTACTTC; cdr3_aa: CASSLEGNRETQYF
v_call: TRBV4-3; j_call: TRBJ2-3; clone_size: -; d_call: -; cdr3_nt: TGCGCCAGCAGCTCAAGAGACTATACGCAGTATTTT; cdr3_aa: CASSSRDYTQYF
v_call: TRBV29-1; j_call: TRBJ2-7; clone_size: once; d_call: -; cdr3_nt: TGCAGCGTTGAAGTCACGGACGAGCAGTACTTC; cdr3_aa: CSVEVTDEQYF
v_call: TRBV29-1; j_call: TRBJ2-2; clone_size: -; d_call: TRBD1; cdr3_nt: TGCAGCGTTAGAGAGCCGACAGGGGGCTCGAACACCGGGGAGCTGTTTTTT; cdr3_aa: CSVREPTGGSNTGELFF
v_call: TRBV6-5; j_call: TRBJ2-3; clone_size: -; d_call: -; cdr3_nt: TGTGCCAGCAGACGACAGAGCACAGATACGCAGTATTTT; cdr3_aa: CASRRQSTDTQYF
v_call: TRBV4-1; j_call: TRBJ2-5; clone_size: once; d_call: -; cdr3_nt: TGCGCCAGCAGCCAAGGGGTCGAAGGTAGGGGAGAGACCCAGTACTTC; cdr3_aa: CASSQGVEGRGETQYF
v_call: TRBV10-3; j_call: TRBJ2-3; clone_size: -; d_call: TRBD2; cdr3_nt: TGTGCCATCAAAGACGGGGGGGCGGGAACAGATACGCAGTATTTT; cdr3_aa: CAIKDGGAGTDTQYF
v_call: TRBV30; j_call: TRBJ1-4; clone_size: -; d_call: -; cdr3_nt: TGTGCCCGCCGGGACTATGAAGGGGAACTGTTTTTT; cdr3_aa: CARRDYEGELFF
v_call: TRBV19; j_call: TRBJ1-6; clone_size: -; d_call: -; cdr3_nt: TGTGCCAGTAACGGGGCCTATAATTCACCCCTCCACTTT; cdr3_aa: CASNGAYNSPLHF